Shown below are 8 T cell receptor beta chains from a single sample sequenced in a study of blood T cells in healthy people across ages (dated by TCRdb to about 2015). Library preparation was by 5' RACE. Sequencer: Illumina HiSeq 2500. A second about 7 to 12 cycle PCR used a sample-barcoded 5' primer and a J-beta primer mix. TCRdb redid the processing of the public reads, applying fastp at Q25 and MiXCR, and retained in-frame beta chains. Every distinct CDR3 protein forms one entry, paired with its most common genes and DNA. Present in this sample are roughly 700,000 distinct CDR3 sequences, 45% to 50% of which were seen just once. Of the sample, roughly 30% falls within the top ten clones. Specimen: blood. These receptors originate from an older woman in good health.

The V gene is TRBV5-4, the J gene TRBJ1-2, with D unclear. Germline CDR1 reads SGHNT; CDR2 reads YYREEE (reference sequence). The CDR3 covers 12 residues. The germline V and J ends were trimmed by 4 bases and 3 bases, with 7 bases remaining between them. In DNA form, the CDR3 reads TGTGCCAGCAGCCAAGTACACTATGGCTACACCTTC. Translation gives CASSQVHYGYTF.

This clonotype has just a few counts. V and J are TRBV20-1 and TRBJ2-7; 8 nucleotides line up with TRBD2. The trim removed 6 bases at V and 3 bases at J, leaving 16 bases unmatched. CDR1 is DFQATT, CDR2 SNEGSKA, per germline (reference sequence). This CDR3 spans 16 amino acids. The CDR3 is CSAQDGGSGRDYEQYF. In DNA form, the CDR3 reads TGCAGTGCCCAAGACGGGGGGAGCGGGAGAGACTACGAGCAGTACTTC.

This clonotype turned up a few times. The chain has TRBV7-2 and TRBJ2-1; the D is unclear. V was trimmed by 4 bases and J by 5 bases, leaving 18 bases between them. The CDR3 covers 16 residues. Looked up from germline, CDR1 is SGHTA and CDR2 is FQGNSA. The CDR3 nucleotides are TGTGCCAGCAGCTCAACCCCCGGGTGGGCCGACAATGAGCAGTTCTTC. Residues: CASSSTPGWADNEQFF.

This rearrangement joins TRBV4-1 to TRBJ2-7; 10 bases line up with TRBD1. This CDR3 is built from 16 residues. CDR1 MGHRA and CDR2 YSYEKL come from the germline V gene. V lost 4 bases and J lost 3; bases outside the gene matches: 9. CDR3 nucleotide sequence: TGCGCCAGCAGCCCGCTAGGGACAGGGGTCAACTACGAGCAGTACTTC. Residues: CASSPLGTGVNYEQYF.

This clonotype was counted only a few times. The chain employs TRBV7-2 and TRBJ2-3; D unclear. Trimming removed 5 bases from V and 4 bases from J, with 13 bases in between. The CDR3 length is 14 residues. Looked up from germline, CDR1 is SGHTA and CDR2 is FQGNSA. DNA for the CDR3: TGTGCCAGCAGCCCCTCCGGTACAGCAGATACGCAGTATTTT. Protein: CASSPSGTADTQYF.

V and J are TRBV18 and TRBJ1-4, with D uncertain. Germline CDR1 reads KGHSH; CDR2 reads LQKENI. The CDR3 length is 13 residues. The V end lost 6 bases, the J end lost 4 bases, and 9 bases lay between the germline ends. This chain's CDR3 is CASSSPLNEKLFF. Written as DNA, the CDR3 is TGTGCCAGCTCCAGCCCCCTTAATGAAAAACTGTTTTTT.

This clonotype appeared a single time. The genes are TRBV6-5 and TRBJ2-7; D possibly uses TRBD1 or TRBD2 (5 bases each). The CDR3 covers 16 residues. Looked up from germline, CDR1 is MNHEY and CDR2 is SVGAGI. V was clipped by 7 bases and J by 3 bases, with 22 bases between them. CDR3 region: CASNLSGGRRDYEQYF. As DNA, the CDR3 is TGTGCCAGCAATCTATCAGGAGGACGCAGGGACTACGAGCAGTACTTC.

The CDR3 DNA reads as TGCAGTGCCCCCTCGACTCGTACTAGCGGCACAGATACGCAGTATTTT. Encoded protein: CSAPSTRTSGTDTQYF. The rearrangement joins TRBV20-1 to TRBJ2-3; the match to TRBD2 covers 7 bases. V lost 6 bases, J lost 1 base, and 13 bases stayed unmatched. Germline assignment: CDR1 DFQATT and CDR2 SNEGSKA (reference sequence). There are 16 residues in the CDR3.